The 25 T cell receptor beta chains presented below share a single source sample, sequenced in a study of post-analysis software for immune sequencing data. Study results and caveats: Several TRBV segments were more frequent in patients than controls; TRBV5-6, TRBV5-1 and TRBV20-1 belonged to this group.

Unique molecular identifiers were present in the TCR beta cDNA libraries. From the PCR reads, TCRdb called clonotypes with MiXCR, one entry per CDR3 protein. The sample lists 700,000 to 900,000 distinct CDR3 sequences; 46% were seen once. Their antigen targets remain unknown. The sample was blood. These receptors all stem from a girl aged 5-17 years with multiple sclerosis.

This clonotype has ten or more counts. The chain couples TRBV4-1 to TRBJ2-1; 10 bases agree with TRBD2. This CDR3 has 16 amino acids. V dropped 0 bases and J dropped 3; count of bases not matched to a gene: 2. CDR1 MGHRA and CDR2 YSYEKL come from the germline V gene. CDR3: CASSQDGTSDYNEQFF. The CDR3 region has the DNA TGCGCCAGCAGCCAAGACGGGACTAGCGACTACAATGAGCAGTTCTTC.

V is TRBV7-2 and J is TRBJ2-5, with D tentatively TRBD1 or TRBD2 (5 bases each). The J call could be wrong; TRBJ2-7 is a better fit for the DNA end. Germline V CDR1 and CDR2: SGHTA, FQGNSA. The CDR3 covers 15 residues. The CDR3 sequence is CASSLSRGGLYEQYF. CDR3 DNA sequence: TGTGCCAGCAGCTTAAGTCGTGGGGGTCTATACGAGCAGTACTTC.

The rearrangement uses TRBV4-3 and TRBJ1-1; D gene uncertain. Germline values: CDR1 LGHNA, CDR2 YSLEER. This CDR3 region has 15 residues. V lost 3 bases, J lost 3 bases, and 14 bases lay in between. In DNA, the CDR3 is TGCGCCAGCAGCCACGGTCGGGGTATGGACACTGAAGCTTTCTTT. Translated, it gives CASSHGRGMDTEAFF.

The V and J genes are TRBV10-3 and TRBJ1-2, with 9 positions matching TRBD1. The V and J ends lost 1 base and 7 bases, in that order; junction bases with no gene match: 7. The CDR3 is made up of 15 amino acids. Germline V gene sequence: CDR1 ENHRY, CDR2 SYGVKD. This CDR3 reads CAISELGTGRFGYTF. The CDR3 DNA follows: TGTGCCATCAGTGAGTTGGGGACAGGGAGGTTTGGCTACACCTTC.

V usage is TRBV15 and J usage is TRBJ2-1; 10 nucleotides align to TRBD2. V shed 0 bases, J shed 4 bases, and the junction held 6 bases outside the gene matches. CDR3 length equals 17 residues. Germline lookup yields CDR1 LNHNV and CDR2 YYDKDF (reference sequence). The CDR3, as DNA: TGTGCCACCAGCAGAGATGAGACTAGCGGGTTTTACAATGAGCAGTTCTTC. It yields the protein CATSRDETSGFYNEQFF.

The V and J genes are TRBV20-1 and TRBJ1-3; weak D call: TRBD1 (6 bases). Germline lookup yields CDR1 DFQATT and CDR2 SNEGSKA (reference sequence). V lost 3 bases and J lost 6, with 15 bases in between. This CDR3 spans 14 amino acids. DNA of the CDR3: TGCAGTGCTAGGGGGGACACAGATTCAAACACCATATATTTT. Translated: CSARGDTDSNTIYF.

The V call is TRBV4-1, the J call TRBJ1-2; TRBD1 is a possible D gene (5 bases). This CDR3 is built from 16 residues. Trimming removed 0 bases from V and 5 bases from J, with 16 bases in between. Per germline, CDR1 MGHRA and CDR2 YSYEKL. This CDR3 is CASSQERQTLGYGYTF. The CDR3, as DNA: TGCGCCAGCAGCCAAGAGAGACAGACCTTGGGATATGGCTACACCTTC.

This clonotype turned up a few times. The chain combines TRBV29-1 with TRBJ1-1; the D is unclear. The V end was cut by 2 bases, the J end by 6 bases, with 13 bases between. There are 13 residues in the CDR3. Germline lookup yields CDR1 SQVTM and CDR2 ANQGSEA. The DNA for the CDR3 is TGCAGCGTTGAACTCCTTTTCTTTTCTGAAGCTTTCTTT. Its translation is CSVELLFFSEAFF.

The CDR3 DNA is TGTGCCAGCAGAAAGGGGACTGAAGCTTTCTTT. Amino acid sequence: CASRKGTEAFF. The chain uses TRBV13 and TRBJ1-1, with TRBD1 as a possible D gene (5 bases). Deletions cut 6 bases from V and 5 bases from J, with 7 bases between. The CDR3 runs 11 residues. Per the germline V gene, CDR1 is PRHDT and CDR2 is FYEKMQ (reference sequence).

Points on this clonotype: A far larger clone is just one base off, so this is likely a read error. The chain has TRBV7-2 and TRBJ2-5; TRBD2 might be the D (6 bases). The CDR3 is 14 residues long. Germline V CDR1 and CDR2: SGHTA, FQGNSA. V lost 1 base and J 5 bases, leaving 11 bases between the germline ends. The CDR3 region has the DNA TGTGCCAGCAGCTTAGGACTAGATGGTGAGACCCAGTACTTC. Translated, it gives CASSLGLDGETQYF.

The chain carries TRBV14 and TRBJ2-1; TRBD2 matches 11 bases. Germline loops: CDR1 SGHDN, CDR2 FVKESK. The V and J ends lost 3 bases and 9 bases, in that order; junction bases with no gene match: 13. The CDR3 has 17 residues. The CDR3 DNA reads TGTGCCAGCAGCCATACCCTAAGGGCTAGCGGGAGGACTGAGCAGTTCTTC. Its protein product is CASSHTLRASGRTEQFF. Complete variable domain (other parts from reference TRBV14 and TRBJ2-1): EAGVTQFPSHSVIEKGQTVTLRCDPISGHDNLYWYRRVMGKEIKFLLHFVKESKQDESGMPNNRFLAERTGGTYSTLKVQPAELEDSGVYFCASSHTLRASGRTEQFFGPGTRLTVL.

The V gene is TRBV4-1, the J gene TRBJ2-5; 7 nucleotides line up with TRBD2. Germline loops: CDR1 MGHRA, CDR2 YSYEKL. This CDR3 has 15 residues. V lost 2 bases, J lost 5 bases, and 8 bases stayed unmatched. In DNA form, the CDR3 reads TGCGCCAGCAGCCAAAAGCCACTAGCGTTTGAGACCCAGTACTTC. This encodes CASSQKPLAFETQYF.

This clonotype was seen only a few times. The chain joins TRBV27 to TRBJ2-3, with TRBD2 matching 8 bases. CDR3 length: 15 residues. V lost 5 bases to trimming and J lost 6 bases; unmatched junction nucleotides: 10. The germline V gene encodes CDR1 MNHEY and CDR2 SMNVEV (reference sequence). CDR3 amino acids: CASSGAGVVRDTQYF. The DNA for the CDR3 is TGTGCCAGCAGTGGAGCGGGAGTAGTTAGGGATACGCAGTATTTT.

This chain joins TRBV7-2 and TRBJ2-1; 8 bases align to TRBD1. The trim removed 5 bases at V and 7 bases at J, leaving 10 bases unmatched. Per germline, CDR1 SGHTA and CDR2 FQGNSA. The CDR3 is 15 amino acids. Here the CDR3 DNA reads TGTGCCAGCAGCACACAAGGACAGGGTTGGAATGAGCAGTTCTTC. This translates into CASSTQGQGWNEQFF. The full variable domain, in which reference TRBV7-2 and TRBJ2-1 provide the parts outside the CDR3, is GAGVSQSPSNKVTEKGKDVELRCDPISGHTALYWYRQSLGQGLEFLIYFQGNSAPDKSGLPSDRFSAERTGGSVSTLTIQRTQQEDSAVYLCASSTQGQGWNEQFFGPGTRLTVL.

The J gene is TRBJ2-7, the V gene TRBV5-1; 9 nucleotides agree with TRBD1. The CDR3 spans 14 residues. CDR1 is SGHRS, CDR2 YFSETQ, per germline. Losses at the gene ends were 3 bases for V and 3 bases for J; bases not matched to a gene: 4. This chain's CDR3 is CASSSTGGNYEQYF. As DNA, the CDR3 is TGCGCCAGCAGCTCGACAGGGGGGAACTACGAGCAGTACTTC.

The V and J genes are TRBV11-3 and TRBJ2-4; D assignment may be TRBD1 or TRBD2 (5 bases each). The assigned J gene may be wrong: the sequence end matches TRBJ2-7 better. CDR1 is SGHNT and CDR2 is YENEEA in the germline V gene. The CDR3 length is 15 residues. The CDR3 loop is CASSLASGPSYEQYF. CDR3 bases: TGTGCCAGCAGCTTGGCCTCGGGACCCAGCTACGAGCAGTACTTC.

The V gene is TRBV18, the J gene TRBJ2-1; 12 nucleotides match TRBD2. CDR1 is KGHSH, CDR2 LQKENI, per germline. The trim removed 3 bases at V and 10 bases at J, leaving 13 bases unmatched. This CDR3 spans 17 amino acids. The CDR3 loop reads CASSPSGGGLAGKEQFF. The CDR3 DNA reads as TGTGCCAGCTCACCTTCCGGGGGCGGACTAGCGGGAAAAGAGCAGTTCTTC.

The chain is built from TRBV27 and TRBJ2-1; D is unresolved. The CDR3 spans 11 residues. The ends were cut back, 11 bases at V and 0 bases at J, with 5 bases in the middle. Germline loops: CDR1 MNHEY, CDR2 SMNVEV (reference sequence). CDR3 sequence reads: CAAFSYNEQFF. DNA for the CDR3: TGTGCCGCTTTCTCCTACAATGAGCAGTTCTTC.

The chain couples TRBV5-1 to TRBJ2-7; 7 bases align to TRBD2. J lost 5 bases, V lost 4 bases, and 9 bases had no gene match. Germline lookup yields CDR1 SGHRS and CDR2 YFSETQ. The CDR3 length is 14 residues. Here the CDR3 DNA reads TGCGCCAGCAGCCCGGGGGACTACTGGGACGAGCAGTACTTC. Residues: CASSPGDYWDEQYF.

The chain is built from TRBV7-2 and TRBJ2-3; no clear D. CDR3 size: 15 residues. From germline, CDR1 is SGHTA and CDR2 FQGNSA. The V gene lost 1 base and the J gene lost 5 bases, with 13 bases spanning the gap. The CDR3 DNA reads as TGTGCCAGCAGCTTAGATGTATCCCACGGAGATACGCAGTATTTT. It yields the protein CASSLDVSHGDTQYF.

This clonotype came up a few times. The chain couples TRBV7-2 to TRBJ1-4, with D tentatively TRBD1 (5 bases). Germline CDR1 is SGHTA and CDR2 is FQGNSA. V was clipped by 1 base and J by 7 bases, with 22 bases between them. The CDR3 contains 18 residues. In nucleotides, the CDR3 is TGTGCCAGCAGCTTAGGGGTGGGAGGGGTCGGCTTCGGTGAAAAACTGTTTTTT. It is translated as CASSLGVGGVGFGEKLFF.

The chain joins TRBV7-9 to TRBJ2-1, with 7 bases aligning to TRBD2. Germline trimming cut 2 bases from V and 4 bases from J; bases unmatched to any gene: 5. CDR3 size: 15 residues. Germline V gene lookup returns CDR1 SEHNR and CDR2 FQNEAQ (reference sequence). CDR3 residues: CASSLKAGRYNEQFF. The CDR3 DNA follows: TGTGCCAGCAGCTTAAAAGCGGGGAGATACAATGAGCAGTTCTTC.

The chain employs TRBV12-3 or TRBV12-4 and TRBJ1-2; perhaps TRBD1 as D (5 bases). CDR3 size: 12 residues. Between the trimmed V and J ends, which lost 7 bases and 4 bases, there was a span of 10 bases. CDR3 coding DNA: TGTGCCAGCACCCCAGGGACCTATGGCTACACCTTC. It codes for CASTPGTYGYTF.

The chain uses TRBV9 and TRBJ2-5; D may match TRBD1 or TRBD2 (5 bases each). The better agreement between TRBJ2-7 and the DNA end casts doubt on the J call. The CDR3 loop spans 15 amino acids. The germline CDR1 and CDR2 sequences are SGDLS and YYNGEE. The CDR3 region is CASSVAEGLGYEQYF. In nucleotides, the CDR3 is TGTGCCAGCAGCGTAGCTGAGGGGTTAGGGTACGAGCAGTACTTC.

V and J are TRBV12-5 and TRBJ1-4; tentatively, D is TRBD1 (5 bases). The V end was cut by 7 bases, the J end by 8 bases, with 11 bases between. CDR3 length: 12 amino acids. Germline CDR1 LGHNT, CDR2 FRNRAP. As DNA, the CDR3 is TGTGCTAGTGCAAAGGAGGGGGAAAAACTGTTTTTT. It is translated as CASAKEGEKLFF. Together with reference TRBV12-5 and TRBJ1-4, the CDR3 gives the full variable domain: DARVTQTPRHKVTEMGQEVTMRCQPILGHNTVFWYRQTMMQGLELLAYFRNRAPLDDSGMPKDRFSAEMPDATLATLKIQPSEPRDSAVYFCASAKEGEKLFFGSGTQLSVL.